This T cell receptor (beta chain) appears in the sequencing data of a study of blood T cell repertoires in COVID-19. Study in general: The United States, Italy and Spain were the sources of the acute and convalescent COVID-19 samples.

The CDR3 is made up of 12 amino acids. The germline V gene encodes CDR1 LGHNA and CDR2 YNFKEQ. V dropped 1 base and J dropped 7 bases, with 6 bases sitting between them. Per the study methods: Nucleated cell number was recorded as an estimate derived from reference gene primer amplification. Profiled with immunoSEQ multiplex PCR; TCRdb holds only in-frame clones, not every one. From that table come the V and J calls and clone size; the DNA was used to work out D and trimming. The sample includes about 370,000 clones, roughly nine tenths of them seen just once. Clinical history reported by participants formed the basis on which cohorts were assigned.

This receptor was identified in a man younger than 35 who had recovered from COVID-19. Sequencing was carried out using PBMCs or T cells enriched from blood (not recorded which). This chain links TRBV4-2 with TRBJ2-3; a weak D match, TRBD2 (6 bases). As DNA, the CDR3 is TGTGCCAGCAGCCAAGGCGGGAATACGCAGTATTTT. This gives the protein CASSQGGNTQYF.